This T cell receptor beta chain was found in a study of T cells of healthy individuals. TCRdb re-derived calls from the 5' RACE reads in MiXCR, one entry per CDR3 protein. The data hold 55,000 to 65,000 distinct CDR3 sequences, with around 15% observed a single time. Per germline, CDR1 SGDLS and CDR2 YYNGEE. The CDR3 runs to 16 residues. V shed 4 bases and J shed 3 bases, with 14 bases lying between them. This clonotype originated in a human donor in good health. The genes are TRBV9 and TRBJ1-6; D is possibly TRBD1 (5 bases). The CDR3 DNA reads as TGTGCCAGCAGCCCCCCGAGGGGCTGCTATAATTCACCCCTCCACTTT. Its translation: CASSPPRGCYNSPLHF.